Shown below are 9 T cell receptor beta chains from a single sample sequenced in a study of T cells in Graves' hyperthyroidism and ophthalmopathy. Amplification targeted TCR beta CDR3 regions from RNA transcripts. RT-PCR in the first round (using the HTBI primer set) targeted the TCR CDR3. Each CDR3 protein gets one entry after TCRdb re-called the multiplex PCR reads with MiXCR. In the table there are 600,000 or so distinct CDR3 sequences, 40% to 55% of which are singletons. The sequencing sample was made of peripheral blood or thyroid tissue (not recorded which). Source of these receptors: a woman in her late teens or twenties with Graves' hyperthyroidism.

V gene TRBV7-8 combines with J gene TRBJ2-5, with D perhaps TRBD2 (6 bases). The CDR3 sequence is 15 residues long. Between the trimmed V and J ends, which lost 5 bases and 5 bases, there was a span of 18 bases. Germline V gene data show CDR1 as SGHVS and CDR2 as FQNEAQ. CDR3 region: CASSIRTGAIETQYF. The DNA for the CDR3 is TGTGCCAGCAGCATCCGGACGGGAGCTATTGAGACCCAGTACTTC.

This clonotype was observed a few times. Lacking the conserved final phenylalanine or tryptophan, this CDR3 likely reflects a read error. The chain carries TRBV2 and TRBJ1-2, with D possibly being TRBD1 (6 bases). The CDR3 spans 12 residues. Trimming removed 5 bases from V and 7 bases from J, with 11 bases in between. Germline lookup yields CDR1 SNHLY and CDR2 FYNNEI. In DNA, the CDR3 is TGTGCCAGCAGTAACAGGGTTGGTGGCTACACCATC. This gives the protein CASSNRVGGYTI.

This chain links TRBV29-1 with TRBJ1-5, with a possible D match to TRBD1 (5 bases). Germline assignment: CDR1 SQVTM and CDR2 ANQGSEA. The CDR3 spans 14 residues. V lost 7 bases, J lost 11 bases, and 24 bases lay in between. CDR3 residues: CSAGLGLAGETQHF. As DNA, the CDR3 is TGCAGCGCTGGCCTGGGACTAGCGGGAGAGACCCAGCATTTT.

The chain employs TRBV19 and TRBJ1-2; unclear D gene. CDR3 length equals 13 residues. CDR1 LNHDA and CDR2 SQIVND come from the germline V gene (reference sequence). The ends were cut back, 8 bases at V and 2 bases at J, with 12 bases in the middle. CDR3 in amino acids: CASFNGENYGYTF. The CDR3 nucleotides are TGTGCCAGTTTTAACGGCGAAAACTATGGCTACACCTTC.

V gene TRBV24-1 combines with J gene TRBJ2-7; D remains ambiguous. Between the trimmed V and J ends, which lost 4 bases and 7 bases, there was a span of 13 bases. Germline CDR1 is KGHDR and CDR2 is SFDVKD. The CDR3 sequence is 13 residues long. In DNA form, the CDR3 reads TGTGCCACCAGTGAGACTCTCGGCGATGAGCAGTACTTC. Amino acid sequence: CATSETLGDEQYF.

The chain joins TRBV19 to TRBJ1-6; D call uncertain. With 4 bases removed from V and 14 bases from J, the gap between germline ends came to 0 bases. The germline gives CDR1 LNHDA, CDR2 SQIVND (reference sequence). This CDR3 comprises 8 residues. CDR3 sequence reads: CASSTLHF. Here the CDR3 DNA reads TGTGCCAGTAGTACCCTCCACTTT.

This clonotype turned up a few times. The V call is TRBV7-3, the J call TRBJ2-2; no clear D. The germline gives CDR1 SGHTA, CDR2 FQGTGA. V lost 7 bases, J lost 4 bases, and 13 bases lay in between. The CDR3 loop spans 14 amino acids. As DNA, the CDR3 is TGTGCCAGCATGCCCGGAATGAGCACCGGGGAGCTGTTTTTT. It codes for CASMPGMSTGELFF. Filled out from reference TRBV7-3 and TRBJ2-2, the complete variable domain reads GAGVSQTPSNKVTEKGKYVELRCDPISGHTALYWYRQSLGQGPEFLIYFQGTGAADDSGLPNDRFFAVRPEGSVSTLKIQRTERGDSAVYLCASMPGMSTGELFFGEGSRLTVL.

The chain combines TRBV7-2 with TRBJ2-7, with TRBD2 matching over 10 bases. Germline V gives CDR1 SGHTA, CDR2 FQGNSA. J lost 7 bases, V lost 0 bases, and 3 bases had no gene match. CDR3 length equals 14 residues. The CDR3 here is CASSLALAGAEQYF. The CDR3 bases are TGTGCCAGCAGCTTAGCCCTAGCGGGAGCTGAGCAGTACTTC.

In its sample, this clonotype ranks as medium-sized. V gene TRBV2 combines with J gene TRBJ2-5; D is possibly TRBD1 (5 bases). The CDR3 is made up of 17 amino acids. Germline V gene data show CDR1 as SNHLY and CDR2 as FYNNEI. Between the trimmed V and J ends, which lost 4 bases and 5 bases, there was a span of 23 bases. The CDR3 sequence: CASSGPRDLPTRETQYF. CDR3 sequence (DNA): TGTGCCAGCAGTGGTCCCAGGGATCTACCAACCAGGGAGACCCAGTACTTC.